The clone carrying this T cell receptor (beta chain) was recorded once. Its target is unknown. The data derive from a study of cytomegalovirus exposure and HLA in healthy donors. The assay was immunoSEQ multiplex PCR, and TCRdb's table has in-frame clones only and misses some. The table shows 150,000 to 200,000 clones, with nearly 90% occurring only once. Germline V gene lookup returns CDR1 SQVTM and CDR2 ANQGSEA. CDR3 length: 11 residues. The ends were cut back, 2 bases at V and 10 bases at J, with 11 bases in the middle. General study findings and limits: About 180 TCR beta chains were listed as cytomegalovirus-associated. Confirmation was obtained in vitro that a few CMV-associated chains are specific for CMV antigens.

V usage is TRBV29-1 and J usage is TRBJ1-1, with TRBD1 as a possible D gene (5 bases). The TCR was taken from a woman younger than 35 in good health and CMV-seropositive. Input material: PBMCs. CDR3 in DNA: TGCAGCGTTGAAAGACAGCAGCGAGCTTTCTTT. Its translation: CSVERQQRAFF. Full variable domain (rest looked up from reference TRBV29-1 and TRBJ1-1): SAVISQKPSRDICQRGTSLTIQCQVDSQVTMMFWYRQQPGQSLTLIATANQGSEATYESGFVIDKFPISRPNLTFSTLTVSNMSPEDSSIYLCSVERQQRAFFGQGTRLTVV.